These 10 T cell receptor beta chains were sequenced from one sample in a study of T cells in Graves' hyperthyroidism and ophthalmopathy. RNA transcripts yielded amplified TCR beta CDR3 regions. The HTBI primer set served for first-round RT-PCR of the TCR CDR3. Via MiXCR, TCRdb re-called the multiplex PCR reads, giving one row per CDR3 protein. The data contain roughly 360,000 distinct CDR3 sequences, approximately 15% of them seen just once; the ten biggest clones take up less than 25%. Input material: blood. The receptors shown here come from a man aged 25-45 years with Graves' hyperthyroidism that later progressed to Graves' ophthalmopathy.

CDR3 nucleotides: TGTGCCAGCCAAGGGTTCGCTCATGGCTACACCTTC. Protein: CASQGFAHGYTF. The chain uses TRBV6-1 and TRBJ1-2; D gene uncertain. The V end lost 8 bases, the J end lost 6 bases, and 13 bases lay between the germline ends. CDR3 size: 12 residues. The germline V gene encodes CDR1 MNHNS and CDR2 SASEGT.

V and J are TRBV5-1 and TRBJ1-4, with 10 bases fitting TRBD1. With 5 bases clipped from V and 0 bases from J, the junction kept 10 bases outside the gene matches. Germline V gives CDR1 SGHRS, CDR2 YFSETQ. The CDR3 length is 18 residues. The CDR3 sequence is CASSAGQGVYATNEKLFF. The CDR3 DNA is TGCGCCAGCAGTGCCGGACAGGGGGTTTATGCAACTAATGAAAAACTGTTTTTT.

This clonotype was counted at least ten times. The rearrangement joins TRBV2 to TRBJ1-2; D remains unclear. This CDR3 is 10 amino acids long. Between the trimmed V and J ends, which lost 7 bases and 5 bases, there was a span of 5 bases. The germline V gene has CDR1 SNHLY and CDR2 FYNNEI. In DNA form, the CDR3 reads TGTGCCAGCAAACGTTATGGCTACACCTTC. Its translation is CASKRYGYTF.

This CDR3 reads CASSRRTSGGAGYNEQFF. CDR3 bases: TGTGCCAGCAGTCGCAGGACTAGCGGGGGGGCCGGCTACAATGAGCAGTTCTTC. The V and J genes are TRBV12-3 or TRBV12-4 and TRBJ2-1, with TRBD2 matching over 15 bases. The CDR3 spans 18 residues. V was clipped by 5 bases and J by 3 bases; unmatched bases: 8.

This clonotype was seen at least ten times. V gene TRBV11-2 combines with J gene TRBJ2-7, with 12 bases matching TRBD2. V lost 5 bases to trimming and J lost 0 bases; unmatched junction nucleotides: 5. The CDR3 runs 16 residues. From germline, CDR1 is SGHAT and CDR2 FQNNGV. CDR3 in amino acids: CASSIRLAGASYEQYF. CDR3 in DNA: TGTGCCAGCAGCATAAGACTAGCGGGGGCCTCCTACGAGCAGTACTTC.

The sample holds many counts of this clonotype. This chain connects TRBV18 to TRBJ1-4; tentative D call: TRBD1 (6 bases). Germline CDR1 KGHSH, CDR2 LQKENI. Trimming took off 2 bases at V and 0 bases at J, with 13 bases between the two ends. This CDR3 is built from 17 residues. CDR3 region: CASSPKGGFSTNEKLFF. CDR3 coding DNA: TGTGCCAGCTCACCAAAGGGGGGCTTTTCAACTAATGAAAAACTGTTTTTT.

The V call is TRBV6-6, the J call TRBJ2-2; D gene unclear. The V gene's germline CDR1 is MNHNY and CDR2 SVGAGI (reference sequence). V dropped 2 bases and J dropped 0 bases, with 4 bases sitting between them. The CDR3 is made up of 14 amino acids. CDR3 DNA: TGTGCCAGCAGTTACCAGCCGAACACCGGGGAGCTGTTTTTT. Its protein product is CASSYQPNTGELFF.

There are many counts of this clonotype. The J gene is TRBJ1-1, the V gene TRBV7-2; tentatively, D is TRBD1 (6 bases). The germline V and J ends were trimmed by 3 bases and 3 bases, with 11 bases remaining between them. This CDR3 comprises 14 residues. Germline-derived CDR1 and CDR2 are SGHTA and FQGNSA. The CDR3 sequence is CASSFPGTHTEAFF. CDR3 in DNA: TGTGCCAGCAGCTTTCCCGGGACACACACTGAAGCTTTCTTT. The full variable domain, rest sourced from reference TRBV7-2 and TRBJ1-1, is GAGVSQSPSNKVTEKGKDVELRCDPISGHTALYWYRQSLGQGLEFLIYFQGNSAPDKSGLPSDRFSAERTGGSVSTLTIQRTQQEDSAVYLCASSFPGTHTEAFFGQGTRLTVV.

This clonotype was picked up many times. The chain links TRBV9 to TRBJ1-1; D is unresolved. Germline V CDR1 and CDR2: SGDLS, YYNGEE. The CDR3 runs 15 residues. V was clipped by 0 bases and J by 0 bases, with 9 bases between them. The CDR3 here is CASSVDPGMNTEAFF. CDR3 nucleotides: TGTGCCAGCAGCGTAGATCCGGGCATGAACACTGAAGCTTTCTTT.

The genes are TRBV4-2 and TRBJ1-5, with unresolved D. The germline V and J ends were trimmed by 0 bases and 7 bases, with 16 bases remaining between them. This CDR3 region has 16 residues. CDR1 is LGHNA and CDR2 is YNFKEQ in the germline V gene. The CDR3 sequence: CASSQDREGPNQPQHF. CDR3 DNA: TGTGCCAGCAGCCAAGATCGGGAAGGGCCGAACCAGCCCCAGCATTTT.